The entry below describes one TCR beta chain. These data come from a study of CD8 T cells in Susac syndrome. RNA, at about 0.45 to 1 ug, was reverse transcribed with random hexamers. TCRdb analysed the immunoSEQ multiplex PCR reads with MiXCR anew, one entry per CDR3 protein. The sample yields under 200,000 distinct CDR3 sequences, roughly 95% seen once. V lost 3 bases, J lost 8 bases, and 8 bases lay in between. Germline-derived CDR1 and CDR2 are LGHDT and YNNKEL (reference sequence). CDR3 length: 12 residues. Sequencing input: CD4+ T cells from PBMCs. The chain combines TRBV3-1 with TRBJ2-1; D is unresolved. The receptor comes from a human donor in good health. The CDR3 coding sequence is TGTGCCAGCAGCCAGTCTGGGGATGAGCAGTTCTTC. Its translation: CASSQSGDEQFF.